This TCR beta chain comes out of a study of T and B cells in COVID-19 patients. Study overall: Active-infection patients were older, median roughly 67 years, than recovered patients, median roughly 37 years.

Findings of the study overall: Patients with COVID-19 reportedly showed strongly skewed T cell receptor beta variable and joining gene usage.

Multiplex PCR with BIOMED2 TRB-A/B primer pools amplified TRB rearrangements. TCRdb re-derived calls from the multiplex PCR reads in MiXCR, one entry per CDR3 protein. The sample records 7,700 or so distinct CDR3 sequences, roughly 31% being singletons. By share, this clonotype counts as medium-sized. What it binds is not known. From blood, roughly 250-500 ng of genomic DNA served as TRB template. CDR3 length: 13 amino acids. V lost 3 bases and J 8 bases, leaving 14 bases between the germline ends. CDR1 is SQVTM and CDR2 is ANQGSEA in the germline V gene. The sample consisted of blood. The TCR was taken from a human donor with active COVID-19. The chain uses TRBV29-1 and TRBJ2-1; TRBD1 is a possible D gene (7 bases). For the CDR3, the DNA is TGCAGCGTTGACAGGGGGGCCTTGGATGAGCAGTTCTTC. Its translation is CSVDRGALDEQFF.